Listed here are 5 T cell receptor beta chains from one sample, sequenced in a study of response to subunit inactivated influenza vaccine (dated by TCRdb to the late 2010s). The library relied on RT-PCR. For sequencing, an Illumina HiSeq 2500 was employed. TCRdb cleaned the public reads at Q25 with fastp, built clones with MiXCR and kept in-frame beta chains. Each CDR3 protein appears once, grouped with its most common genes and DNA. The sample table records about 500,000 distinct CDR3 sequences; 6.5% to 8% of these occur just once. The leading ten clones occupy around 12% of the sample. Sequenced here: PBMCs from blood, sampled around 25 months after vaccination. The receptors were sampled from a man aged 50-75 years who received an inactivated influenza vaccine. Donor details come from another sample of the same person, matched by shared clones.

This clonotype appeared a few times. The chain carries TRBV5-1 and TRBJ1-6; 7 nucleotides line up with TRBD1. V lost 0 bases and J lost 0; bases outside the gene matches: 0. Germline CDR1 reads SGHRS; CDR2 reads YFSETQ. The CDR3 is 16 amino acids. The CDR3 loop is CASSLGDSSYNSPLHF. The CDR3 DNA is TGCGCCAGCAGCTTGGGGGACAGCTCCTATAATTCACCCCTCCACTTT.

This clonotype was seen a few times. The genes are TRBV11-2 and TRBJ2-4; D possibly corresponds to TRBD2 (6 bases). The CDR3 is made up of 13 amino acids. V was pared by 1 base and J by 10 bases, with 11 bases between. Germline V gives CDR1 SGHAT, CDR2 FQNNGV. The CDR3 sequence is CASSLVLASIQYF. In DNA form, the CDR3 reads TGTGCCAGCAGCTTAGTTCTAGCGTCAATTCAGTACTTC.

This clonotype was detected ten times or more. This chain connects TRBV14 to TRBJ2-5, with D possibly TRBD2 on 5 matching bases. Trimming pared 2 bases from V and 6 bases from J, leaving 10 bases between. Germline V gives CDR1 SGHDN, CDR2 FVKESK. The CDR3 is 13 residues long. The CDR3 nucleotides are TGTGCCAGCAGCCAAAAGGGAGTAAAGACCCAGTACTTC. It is translated as CASSQKGVKTQYF. Full variable domain (rest looked up from reference TRBV14 and TRBJ2-5): EAGVTQFPSHSVIEKGQTVTLRCDPISGHDNLYWYRRVMGKEIKFLLHFVKESKQDESGMPNNRFLAERTGGTYSTLKVQPAELEDSGVYFCASSQKGVKTQYFGPGTRLLVL.

The chain carries TRBV10-3 and TRBJ1-1, with 11 bases that match TRBD1. The CDR3 is 15 amino acids. CDR1 and CDR2 from the germline V gene are ENHRY and SYGVKD. The trim removed 5 bases at V and 7 bases at J, leaving 9 bases unmatched. The CDR3 sequence: CAISRTGGPGDEAFF. The CDR3 nucleotides are TGTGCCATCAGTAGGACAGGGGGCCCAGGGGATGAAGCTTTCTTT.

This clonotype has more than one count but fewer than ten. V is TRBV30 and J is TRBJ1-2; D is undetermined. Germline loops: CDR1 GTSNPN, CDR2 SVGIG (reference sequence). The CDR3 spans 11 residues. V shed 3 bases and J shed 5 bases, with 7 bases lying between them. CDR3 protein: CAWSPRYGYTF. CDR3 DNA sequence: TGTGCCTGGAGCCCGCGATATGGCTACACCTTC. Looking up the rest from reference TRBV30 and TRBJ1-2 gives the full variable domain: SQTIHQWPATLVQPVGSPLSLECTVEGTSNPNLYWYRQAAGRGLQLLFYSVGIGQISSEVPQNLSASRPQDRQFILSSKKLLLSDSGFYLCAWSPRYGYTFGSGTRLTVV.